The clone carrying this T cell receptor (beta chain) was seen a few times. Its target is unknown. The sequenced fragment ends 3 residues before the CDR3 boundary, so the rest is inferred from the germline J gene. Measured with immunoSEQ multiplex PCR; TCRdb has only the in-frame clones, and not every one. This sample carries tens of thousands of clones, none of them present only once. The data stem from a study of T cell clonality in common variable immunodeficiency. Study conclusions and caveats: Authors noted CVID clonality's cause needs subpopulation repertoire sequencing. CVID patient heterogeneity limited repertoire-clinical complication correlations. In common variable immunodeficiency, TCR beta chains reportedly carried fewer deletions and N-nucleotide insertions.

Patients and controls were mostly of Caucasian heritage. The germline CDR1 and CDR2 sequences are SEHNR and FQNEAQ (reference sequence). The CDR3 loop spans 12 amino acids. V dropped 4 bases and J dropped 5; count of bases not matched to a gene: 2. The chain employs TRBV7-9 and TRBJ2-7; TRBD1 agrees at 7 bases. This receptor was identified in a person aged 18 to 70 in good health. The specimen sequenced was peripheral blood mononuclear cells. The CDR3 spells CASSSTGDEQYF. The sequenced CDR3 bases are TGTGCCAGCAGCTCAACAGGGGACGAG.